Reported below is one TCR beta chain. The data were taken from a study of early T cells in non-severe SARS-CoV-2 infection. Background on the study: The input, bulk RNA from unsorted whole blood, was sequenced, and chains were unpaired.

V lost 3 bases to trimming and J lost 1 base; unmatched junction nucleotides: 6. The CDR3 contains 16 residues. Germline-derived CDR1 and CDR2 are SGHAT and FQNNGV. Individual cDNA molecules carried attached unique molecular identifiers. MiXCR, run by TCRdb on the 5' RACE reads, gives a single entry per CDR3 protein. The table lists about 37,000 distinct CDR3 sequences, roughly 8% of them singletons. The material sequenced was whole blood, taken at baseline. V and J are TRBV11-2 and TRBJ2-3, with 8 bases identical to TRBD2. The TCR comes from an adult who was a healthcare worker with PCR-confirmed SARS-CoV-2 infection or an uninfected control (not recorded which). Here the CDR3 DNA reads TGTGCCAGCAGCTTGAAACGGGGGGGACGCACAGATACGCAGTATTTT. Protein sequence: CASSLKRGGRTDTQYF.